This T cell receptor (beta chain) appears in the sequencing data of a study of CD8 T cells in Susac syndrome. The RNA input was roughly 0.5 to 1 ug, and it was reverse transcribed with random hexamers. TCRdb re-called the immunoSEQ multiplex PCR reads through MiXCR, storing one row per CDR3 protein. Altogether around 100,000 distinct CDR3 sequences are present, about 95% being singletons, with the ten largest covering 0.3%. The CDR3 spans 15 residues. Trimming stripped 3 bases from V and 1 base from J, with 10 bases between. Germline V gene sequence: CDR1 MDHEN, CDR2 SYDVKM. Concerning this clonotype: What it recognizes is unknown.

TCR beta sequencing covered blood CD8+ and CD4+ T cells. Findings and limits, study-wide: Among active patients and in TEMRA cells, CD8+ clonal expansion in Susac reached its peak.

The chain is built from TRBV28 and TRBJ2-1; D unclear. The clonotype was recovered from a human donor with Susac syndrome. The material sequenced was CD8+ T cells from PBMCs. The CDR3 nucleotides are TGTGCCAGCAGTTTGCTCCTACCTTCCTACAATGAGCAGTTCTTC. Its protein is CASSLLLPSYNEQFF.